These T cell receptor beta chains were read from a single sample in a study of cytomegalovirus exposure and HLA in healthy donors. This table comes from immunoSEQ multiplex PCR, and its TCRdb copy is limited to in-frame clones, with some not included. The sample contains 200,000 to 250,000 clones, roughly 91% of which appear only once. Sequences were obtained from PBMCs. All receptors come from a woman aged 18 to 35 in good health and CMV-seronegative. CDR3s include the opening cysteine and the closing phenylalanine or tryptophan. D genes are given only for firm matches. Not every row has a clone size; where given, it reads once, few, many or a size class.

TRBV5-1	TRBJ2-1	TRBD2	NA	TGCGCCAGCAGCCCGACTAGCGGTTACTACAATGAGCAGTTCTTC	CASSPTSGYYNEQFF
TRBV11-2	TRBJ1-4	TRBD1	NA	TGTGCCAGCAGCTTAGACGGGGCAGGGGGAACTAATGAAAAACTGTTTTTT	CASSLDGAGGTNEKLFF
TRBV7-6	TRBJ1-1	NA	NA	TGTGCCAGCAGCCTAATGTCGGGGACTGAAGCTTTCTTT	CASSLMSGTEAFF
TRBV6-5	TRBJ1-4	NA	NA	TGTGCCAGCAGCTATACAGGGGAAAAACTGTTTTTT	CASSYTGEKLFF
TRBV7-2	TRBJ2-1	NA	NA	TGTGCCAGCAGCTTAGGACGCCGGCAGGGCGAGCAGTTCTTC	CASSLGRRQGEQFF
TRBV7-9	TRBJ1-5	NA	NA	TGTGCCAGCAGTTTCGGTGATCAGCCCCAGCATTTT	CASSFGDQPQHF
TRBV5-1	TRBJ1-5	TRBD1	NA	TGCGCCAGACAGGGGGACTATAGCAATCAGCCCCAGCATTTT	CARQGDYSNQPQHF
TRBV7-6	TRBJ2-5	TRBD1	NA	TGTGCCAGCAGCCCCCGGCCAGGGGGCTTAGAGACCCAGTACTTC	CASSPRPGGLETQYF
TRBV30	TRBJ1-2	NA	NA	TGTGCCTGGATCGAACGGGGTGGCTACACCTTC	CAWIERGGYTF
TRBV29-1	TRBJ2-1	NA	NA	TGCAGCGTTGAAGGGGCACCGGGACTGGCGGACTACAATGAGCAGTTCTTC	CSVEGAPGLADYNEQFF
TRBV2	TRBJ2-7	TRBD1	NA	TGTGCCAGCAGACCGGGACAGGGGTACGAGCAGTACTTC	CASRPGQGYEQYF
TRBV27	TRBJ1-4	TRBD1	NA	TGTGCCAGCAGTCCAAACCCGACAGGGTCGGGTGAAAAACTGTTTTTT	CASSPNPTGSGEKLFF
TRBV10-3	TRBJ2-7	TRBD1	NA	TGTGCCATCAGCGGGACAGGAGGCTACGAGCAGTACTTC	CAISGTGGYEQYF
TRBV5-1	TRBJ2-1	NA	NA	TGCGCCAGCAGCTCCGGGGCCAGGGGTTCCGAAAATGAGCAGTTCTTC	CASSSGARGSENEQFF
TRBV5-1	TRBJ1-2	NA	NA	TGCGCCAGCAGCTTGGAGAGAAACTATGGCTACACCTTC	CASSLERNYGYTF
TRBV4-1	TRBJ1-2	NA	NA	TGCGCCAGCAGCCAAAACAACGGACTTCCCCTAGGCTACACCTTC	CASSQNNGLPLGYTF
TRBV19	TRBJ1-2	NA	NA	TGTGCCAGTAGTTTTGGAGCGGGGCAGGGCTATGGCTACACCTTC	CASSFGAGQGYGYTF
TRBV7-2	TRBJ2-1	TRBD2	NA	TGTGCCAGCAGCTTATGGGGTCGCGGGGGCAATGAGCAGTTCTTC	CASSLWGRGGNEQFF
TRBV10-3	TRBJ1-2	NA	NA	TGTGCCATCAGTGAGTCGTCGCGGAGGAAGGGGGGGGAGAGTGGCTACACCTTC	CAISESSRRKGGESGYTF
TRBV6-6	TRBJ2-1	NA	NA	TGTGCCAGCAGTTACCCACATCCGGGATCCCCCAATGAGCAGTTCTTC	CASSYPHPGSPNEQFF
TRBV2	TRBJ2-7	NA	NA	TGTGCCAGCAGTGGCAGTTCCTACGAGCAGTACTTC	CASSGSSYEQYF
TRBV6-1	TRBJ1-3	NA	NA	TGTGCCAGCAGTGAATCGCTCGGCGGATTATCTGGAAACACCATATATTTT	CASSESLGGLSGNTIYF
TRBV30	TRBJ2-7	NA	few	TGTGCCTGGAGTGTAGGCGGTAGCTCCTACGAGCAGTACTTC	CAWSVGGSSYEQYF
TRBV4-2	TRBJ2-7	NA	NA	TGTGCCAGCAGCCAAGTAGGAGAGTACGAGCAGTACTTC	CASSQVGEYEQYF
TRBV6-5	TRBJ1-4	NA	NA	TGTGCCAGCAGTTACTCGTCCGGCAGCGTTAATGAAAAACTGTTTTTT	CASSYSSGSVNEKLFF
TRBV7-2	TRBJ2-1	TRBD2	NA	TGTGCCAGCAGCGTCGGACTAGCGGGGGGGGAGCAGTTCTTC	CASSVGLAGGEQFF
TRBV6-1	TRBJ2-3	NA	NA	TGTGCCAGCACTCGGCGGGCGGGGTCCACAGATACGCAGTATTTT	CASTRRAGSTDTQYF
TRBV4-3	TRBJ2-4	TRBD1	NA	TGCGCCAGCAGCCACTTATACACCGGGACAGAGGGTCTAGCCAAAAACATTCAGTACTTC	CASSHLYTGTEGLAKNIQYF
TRBV9	TRBJ1-2	NA	NA	TGTGCCAGCAGCGTAGAAGCAGGAAACTATGGCTACACCTTC	CASSVEAGNYGYTF
TRBV27	TRBJ2-7	NA	NA	TGTGCCGGCCCCCCCTACGAGCAGTACTTC	CAGPPYEQYF
TRBV5-6	TRBJ1-1	NA	NA	TGTGCCAGCAGCCCACCCGTACCGAGTGAAGCTTTCTTT	CASSPPVPSEAFF
TRBV10-3	TRBJ1-1	NA	once	TGTGCCATCAGTGGTGGGGCGGGGGGCACTGAAGCTTTCTTT	CAISGGAGGTEAFF
TRBV6-5	TRBJ2-3	TRBD1	NA	TGTGCCAGCAGCCGACAGGGGAGGAGGACAGATACGCAGTATTTT	CASSRQGRRTDTQYF
TRBV19	TRBJ2-1	TRBD1	NA	TGTGCCAGTAGTATGAGAGGGACAGGGGGTGGGGATGAGCAGTTCTTC	CASSMRGTGGGDEQFF
TRBV6-5	TRBJ2-7	NA	NA	TGTGCCAGCAGTTACTCGTGGGCAGATCCCTACGAGCAGTACTTC	CASSYSWADPYEQYF
TRBV11-2	TRBJ1-1	NA	NA	TGTGCCAGCATTGTGACGGGACACTTGAACACTGAAGCTTTCTTT	CASIVTGHLNTEAFF
TRBV7-3	TRBJ2-5	TRBD2	NA	TGTGCCAGCAGCCAGCCGGGGGGGCAAGAGACCCAGTACTTC	CASSQPGGQETQYF
TRBV29-1	TRBJ2-7	TRBD2	once	TGCAGCGTGGACTTGGGACTAGCGGGAGGGCCCTACGAGCAGTACTTC	CSVDLGLAGGPYEQYF
TRBV2	TRBJ1-2	NA	NA	TGTGCCAGCAGTGAAGGGGGGACATACGGCTACACCTTC	CASSEGGTYGYTF
TRBV6-5	TRBJ2-1	TRBD2	NA	TGTGCCAGCAGTCCTCGACTAGCGGGAGGTGAGCAGTTCTTC	CASSPRLAGGEQFF
TRBV7-2	TRBJ2-5	NA	NA	TGTGCCAGCAGCTTTTCAATAGAGACCCAGTACTTC	CASSFSIETQYF
TRBV2	TRBJ2-2	NA	NA	TGTGCCAGCAGGCAGGGACTGCACACCGGGGAGCTGTTTTTT	CASRQGLHTGELFF
TRBV16	TRBJ1-5	NA	once	TGTGCCAGCAGCCAATTCGGGCAGCCCCAGCATTTT	CASSQFGQPQHF
TRBV2	TRBJ2-3	NA	NA	TGTGCCAGCAACAAGCGGGTCGACACAGATACGCAGTATTTT	CASNKRVDTDTQYF
TRBV10-2	TRBJ2-3	TRBD2	few	TGCGCCAGCAGGCGGACTAGCGGGAGGGCAGATACGCAGTATTTT	CASRRTSGRADTQYF
TRBV6-6	TRBJ1-4	NA	NA	TGTGCCAGCACGACCTTTTTACAGCATGAAAAACTGTTTTTT	CASTTFLQHEKLFF
TRBV10-3	TRBJ1-5	TRBD1	NA	TGTGCCGCGACAGGGGTTAGCAATCAGCCCCAGCATTTT	CAATGVSNQPQHF
TRBV6-5	TRBJ1-5	TRBD1	NA	TGTGCCAGCAGTTACTCGAGGACAGGGAGTCAGCCCCAGCATTTT	CASSYSRTGSQPQHF
TRBV4-3	TRBJ1-2	TRBD1	few	TGCGCCAGCAGCCAAGTGGGACAGGGGATTGGTCGCTATGGCTACACCTTC	CASSQVGQGIGRYGYTF
TRBV5-1	TRBJ1-2	TRBD1	NA	TGCGCCAGCAGGGGCGACAGGGGAGATGGCTACACCTTC	CASRGDRGDGYTF
TRBV19	TRBJ2-1	TRBD1	NA	TGTGCCAGTAGTTGGGGGACAGGGAGTGAGCAGTTCTTC	CASSWGTGSEQFF
TRBV19	TRBJ1-4	TRBD1	NA	TGTGCCAGCCTAGGACAGGGCAATGAAAAACTGTTTTTT	CASLGQGNEKLFF
TRBV19	TRBJ2-4	TRBD1	once	TGTGCCAGTAGTTTTGACAGGGGAGTAACCAAAAACATTCAGTACTTC	CASSFDRGVTKNIQYF
TRBV7-9	TRBJ2-7	NA	NA	TGTGCCAGCAGCCCAAACCCGACTAGTTACGAGCAGTACTTC	CASSPNPTSYEQYF
TRBV10-2	TRBJ2-7	TRBD2	once	TGCGCCAGCAACGATCTAGCGGGTGTGTCCTACGAGCAGTACTTC	CASNDLAGVSYEQYF
TRBV27	TRBJ1-1	NA	NA	TGTGCCAGCAGTCCCATCCGGGGAGTAGGCACTGAAGCTTTCTTT	CASSPIRGVGTEAFF
TRBV9	TRBJ1-4	TRBD1	NA	TGTGCCAGCAGCGCGGGGACAGATGAAAAACTGTTTTTT	CASSAGTDEKLFF
TRBV12-5	TRBJ2-7	NA	NA	TGTGCTAGTGGCCCTATGCACTGCTACGAGCAGTACTTC	CASGPMHCYEQYF
TRBV18	TRBJ2-7	TRBD1	NA	TGTGCCAGCTCACCACTCGACAGGGCCTACGAGCAGTACTTC	CASSPLDRAYEQYF